Detailed here is one TCR beta chain. Antigen specificity is unknown. The data were obtained in a study of Tregs in tolerant kidney transplant recipients. Study-level points and caveats: Validation in larger populations is needed because few patients were studied.

V shed 6 bases, J shed 6 bases, and the junction held 2 bases outside the gene matches. Germline CDR1 reads LNHDA; CDR2 reads SQIVND (reference sequence). This CDR3 has 14 amino acids. The data were produced by immunoSEQ multiplex PCR, yet TCRdb's version contains in-frame clones alone and is incomplete. The data contain about 50,000 clones, roughly 90% of them singletons. The nonmyeloablative bone marrow transplants came from related graft donors, with transient mixed chimerism. CD4+CD25+CD127- Tregs, CD4+CD25- non-Tregs, CD4 and CD8 cells were sorted. Here the sequenced sample was CD8+ T cells from blood (PBMCs), taken 12 months after the transplant. The chain is built from TRBV19 and TRBJ2-2, with 12 bases that match TRBD1. The TCR was taken from a human patient who received a combined kidney and bone marrow transplant. The graft donor may have given rise to some T cells. CDR3 protein: CASRWDRGPGELFF. CDR3 DNA: TGTGCCAGTAGATGGGACAGGGGGCCCGGGGAGCTGTTTTTT.